This is a list of T cell receptor beta chains from one sample in a study of T-cell reconstitution after alpha-beta-depleted transplantation in children. TCRdb reprocessed the PCR reads via MiXCR and lists one record per CDR3 protein. Of about 980,000 distinct CDR3 sequences in the sample, about 29% were seen once. Sequences were derived from PBMCs, mostly from graft donor cells, sampled 360 days after TCRalphabeta/CD19-depleted stem cell transplant. These receptors all come from a boy younger than two who had a stem cell transplant for SCID, so the T cells may come from the graft donor. The CDR3 runs from the conserved cysteine through the conserved F or W. A D gene is named only where the DNA matches it firmly. Clone size is shown for a subset of rows, as once, few, many or a class of expanded clone.

d_call,j_call,v_call,clone_size,cdr3_aa,cdr3_nt
.,TRBJ2-7,TRBV6-5,.,CASSFGTVGPYEQYF,TGTGCCAGCAGTTTCGGGACGGTGGGTCCCTACGAGCAGTACTTC
.,TRBJ1-5,TRBV2,.,CASSDDGNQPQHF,TGTGCCAGCAGTGATGATGGCAATCAGCCCCAGCATTTT
.,TRBJ1-1,TRBV12-3/TRBV12-4,.,CASSLGQGRVNIEAFF,TGTGCCAGCAGTTTGGGGCAGGGGAGGGTGAACATTGAAGCTTTCTTT
.,TRBJ1-6,TRBV10-3,.,CAISVGGYNSPLHF,TGTGCCATCAGTGTTGGAGGCTATAATTCACCCCTCCACTTT
.,TRBJ2-1,TRBV3-1,.,CASSQVTMGEQFF,TGTGCCAGCAGCCAAGTTACCATGGGTGAGCAGTTCTTC
.,TRBJ1-4,TRBV12-3/TRBV12-4,.,CASSLWGREKLFF,TGTGCCAGCAGTTTATGGGGTCGCGAAAAACTGTTTTTT
TRBD1,TRBJ2-7,TRBV5-1,.,CASSPAGTGGSYEQYF,TGCGCCAGCAGCCCGGCAGGGACAGGGGGCTCCTACGAGCAGTACTTC
TRBD2,TRBJ2-2,TRBV7-7,few,CASSLSWRGGTGELFF,TGTGCCAGCAGCTTATCCTGGCGGGGGGGAACCGGGGAGCTGTTTTTT
.,TRBJ1-1,TRBV7-2,.,CASSRTWGNTEAFF,TGTGCCAGCAGCCGAACTTGGGGCAACACTGAAGCTTTCTTT
TRBD1,TRBJ2-7,TRBV27,.,CASSPLGQDYEQYF,TGTGCCAGCAGTCCCTTGGGACAGGACTACGAGCAGTACTTC
.,TRBJ2-3,TRBV12-3/TRBV12-4,few,CASSLLPHTDTQYF,TGTGCCAGCAGTTTACTCCCCCACACAGATACGCAGTATTTT
.,TRBJ2-1,TRBV5-1,few,CASGRDTSYNEQFF,TGCGCCAGCGGCCGGGACACCTCCTACAATGAGCAGTTCTTC
.,TRBJ2-2,TRBV5-5,few,CASSPFGGGTGELFF,TGTGCCAGCAGCCCCTTCGGTGGGGGCACCGGGGAGCTGTTTTTT
.,TRBJ2-1,TRBV12-3/TRBV12-4,few,CASRSSRISDEQFF,TGTGCCAGCCGGAGTAGCAGGATTTCCGATGAGCAGTTCTTC
TRBD1,TRBJ2-2,TRBV4-1,.,CASSQGSGGDTGELFF,TGCGCCAGCAGCCAAGGTTCAGGGGGCGACACCGGGGAGCTGTTTTTT
TRBD2,TRBJ2-2,TRBV5-1,.,CASSLGSSGAGELFF,TGCGCCAGCAGCTTGGGGTCTAGCGGGGCCGGGGAGCTGTTTTTT
.,TRBJ2-3,TRBV19,.,CASSISIPDTQYF,TGTGCCAGTAGTATAAGCATCCCAGATACGCAGTATTTT
.,TRBJ1-5,TRBV5-1,few,CASSRDGYSNQPQHF,TGCGCCAGCAGCAGGGACGGTTATAGCAATCAGCCCCAGCATTTT
.,TRBJ2-1,TRBV3-1,.,CASSRTNNEQFF,TGTGCCAGCAGCCGGACTAACAATGAGCAGTTCTTC
TRBD2,TRBJ2-3,TRBV6-1,.,CASRGLAGLRGDTQYF,TGTGCCAGCCGGGGACTAGCGGGGCTTCGAGGAGATACGCAGTATTTT